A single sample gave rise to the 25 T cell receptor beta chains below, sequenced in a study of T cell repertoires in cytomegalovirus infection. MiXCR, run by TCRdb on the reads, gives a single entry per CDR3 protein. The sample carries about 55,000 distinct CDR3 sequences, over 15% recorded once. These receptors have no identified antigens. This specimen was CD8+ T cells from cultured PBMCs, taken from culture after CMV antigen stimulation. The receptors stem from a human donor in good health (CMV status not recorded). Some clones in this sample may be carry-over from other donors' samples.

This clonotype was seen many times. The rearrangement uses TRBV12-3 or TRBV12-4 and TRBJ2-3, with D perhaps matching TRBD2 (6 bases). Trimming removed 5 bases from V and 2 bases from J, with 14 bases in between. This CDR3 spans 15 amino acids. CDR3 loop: CASSPTSIATDTQYF. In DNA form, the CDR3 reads TGTGCCAGCAGTCCGACTAGTATCGCCACAGATACGCAGTATTTT.

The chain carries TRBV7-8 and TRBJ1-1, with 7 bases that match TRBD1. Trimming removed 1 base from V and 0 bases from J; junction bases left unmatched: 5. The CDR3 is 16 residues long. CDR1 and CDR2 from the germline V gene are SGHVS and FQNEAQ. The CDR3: CASSLGLGGMNTEAFF. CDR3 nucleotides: TGTGCCAGCAGCTTAGGATTAGGGGGCATGAACACTGAAGCTTTCTTT. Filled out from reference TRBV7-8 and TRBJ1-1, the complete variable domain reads GAGVSQSPRYKVAKRGQDVALRCDPISGHVSLFWYQQALGQGPEFLTYFQNEAQLDKSGLPSDRFFAERPEGSVSTLKIQRTQQEDSAVYLCASSLGLGGMNTEAFFGQGTRLTVV.

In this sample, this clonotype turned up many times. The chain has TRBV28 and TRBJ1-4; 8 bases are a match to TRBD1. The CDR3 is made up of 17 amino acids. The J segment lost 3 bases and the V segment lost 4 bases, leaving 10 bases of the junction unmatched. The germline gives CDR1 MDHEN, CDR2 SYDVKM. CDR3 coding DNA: TGTGCCAGCAGTTCGGACAGGGAGGGAAGGGCTAATGAAAAACTGTTTTTT. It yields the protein CASSSDREGRANEKLFF.

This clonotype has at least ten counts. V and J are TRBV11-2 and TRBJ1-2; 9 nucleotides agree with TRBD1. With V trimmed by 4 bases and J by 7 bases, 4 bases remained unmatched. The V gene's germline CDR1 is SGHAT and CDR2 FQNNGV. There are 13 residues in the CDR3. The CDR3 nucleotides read TGTGCCAGCAGCTCCGGGACAGGGTTTGGCTACACCTTC. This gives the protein CASSSGTGFGYTF.

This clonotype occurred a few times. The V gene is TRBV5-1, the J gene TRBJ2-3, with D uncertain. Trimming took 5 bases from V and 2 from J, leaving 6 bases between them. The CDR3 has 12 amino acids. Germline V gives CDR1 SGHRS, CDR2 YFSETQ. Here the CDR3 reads CASRRPTDTQYF. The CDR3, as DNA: TGCGCCAGCAGAAGACCCACAGATACGCAGTATTTT.

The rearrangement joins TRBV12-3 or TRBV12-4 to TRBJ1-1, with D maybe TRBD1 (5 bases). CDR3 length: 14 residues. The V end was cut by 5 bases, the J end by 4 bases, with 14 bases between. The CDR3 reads CASSLSGGVTEAFF. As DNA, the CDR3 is TGTGCCAGCAGTCTCAGTGGGGGGGTCACTGAAGCTTTCTTT.

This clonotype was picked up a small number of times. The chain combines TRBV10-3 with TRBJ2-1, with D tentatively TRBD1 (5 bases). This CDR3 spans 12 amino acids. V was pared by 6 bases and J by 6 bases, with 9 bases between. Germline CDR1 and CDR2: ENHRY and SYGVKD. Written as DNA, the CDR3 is TGTGCCATCAGGACAGCGTCCAATGAGCAGTTCTTC. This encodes CAIRTASNEQFF.

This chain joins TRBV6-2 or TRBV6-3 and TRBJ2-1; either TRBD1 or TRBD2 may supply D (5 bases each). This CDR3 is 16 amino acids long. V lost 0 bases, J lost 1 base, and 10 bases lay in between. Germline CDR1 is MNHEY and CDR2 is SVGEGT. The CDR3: CASSYSSRESYNEQFF. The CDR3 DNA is TGTGCCAGCAGTTACTCCTCCAGGGAGTCCTACAATGAGCAGTTCTTC.

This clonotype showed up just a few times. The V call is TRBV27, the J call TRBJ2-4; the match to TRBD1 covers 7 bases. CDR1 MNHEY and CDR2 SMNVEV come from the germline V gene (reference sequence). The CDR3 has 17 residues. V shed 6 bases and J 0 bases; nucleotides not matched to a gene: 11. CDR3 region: CASRDRKGLLAKNIQYF. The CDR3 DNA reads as TGTGCCAGCAGGGACAGGAAAGGCCTCCTAGCCAAAAACATTCAGTACTTC.

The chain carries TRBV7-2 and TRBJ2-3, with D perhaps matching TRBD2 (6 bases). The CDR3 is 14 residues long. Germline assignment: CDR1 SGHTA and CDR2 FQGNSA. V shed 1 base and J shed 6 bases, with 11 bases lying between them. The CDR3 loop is CASSLEGGGDTQYF. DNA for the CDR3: TGTGCCAGCAGCTTAGAGGGAGGCGGGGATACGCAGTATTTT. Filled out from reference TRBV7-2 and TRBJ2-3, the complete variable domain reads GAGVSQSPSNKVTEKGKDVELRCDPISGHTALYWYRQSLGQGLEFLIYFQGNSAPDKSGLPSDRFSAERTGGSVSTLTIQRTQQEDSAVYLCASSLEGGGDTQYFGPGTRLTVL.

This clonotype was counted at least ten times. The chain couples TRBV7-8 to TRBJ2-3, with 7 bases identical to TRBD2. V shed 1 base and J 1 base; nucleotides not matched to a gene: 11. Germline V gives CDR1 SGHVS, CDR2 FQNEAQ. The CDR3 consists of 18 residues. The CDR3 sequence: CASSLEAGLYAGTDTQYF. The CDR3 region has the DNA TGTGCCAGCAGCTTAGAAGCGGGGCTATATGCGGGCACAGATACGCAGTATTTT.

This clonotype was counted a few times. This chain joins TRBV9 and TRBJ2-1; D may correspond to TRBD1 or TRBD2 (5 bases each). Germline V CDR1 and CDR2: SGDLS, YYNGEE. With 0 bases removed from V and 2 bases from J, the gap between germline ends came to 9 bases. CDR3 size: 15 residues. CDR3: CASSVAGGPYNEQFF. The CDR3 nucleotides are TGTGCCAGCAGCGTAGCTGGGGGACCCTACAATGAGCAGTTCTTC.

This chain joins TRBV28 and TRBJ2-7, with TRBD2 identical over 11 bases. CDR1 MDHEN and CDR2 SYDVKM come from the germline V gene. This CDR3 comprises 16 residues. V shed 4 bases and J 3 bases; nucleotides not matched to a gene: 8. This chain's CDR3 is CASSSLAGELGYEQYF. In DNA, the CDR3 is TGTGCCAGCAGTTCACTAGCGGGAGAATTAGGCTACGAGCAGTACTTC.

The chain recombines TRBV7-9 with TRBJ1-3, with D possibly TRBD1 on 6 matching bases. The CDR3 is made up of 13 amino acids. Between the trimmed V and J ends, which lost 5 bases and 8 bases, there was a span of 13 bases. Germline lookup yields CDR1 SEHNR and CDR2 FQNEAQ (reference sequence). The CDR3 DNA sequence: TGTGCCAGCAGCAAACGGGGGGCGTACACCATATATTTT. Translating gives CASSKRGAYTIYF. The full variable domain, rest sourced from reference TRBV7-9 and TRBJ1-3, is DTGVSQNPRHKITKRGQNVTFRCDPISEHNRLYWYRQTLGQGPEFLTYFQNEAQLEKSRLLSDRFSAERPKGSFSTLEIQRTEQGDSAMYLCASSKRGAYTIYFGEGSWLTVV.

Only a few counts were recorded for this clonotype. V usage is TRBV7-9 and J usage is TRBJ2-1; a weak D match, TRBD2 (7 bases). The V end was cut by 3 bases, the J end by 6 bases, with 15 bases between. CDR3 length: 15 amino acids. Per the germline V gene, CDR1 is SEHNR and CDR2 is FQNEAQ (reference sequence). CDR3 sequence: CASSLGGGPVNEQFF. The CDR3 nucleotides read TGTGCCAGCAGCTTGGGGGGGGGGCCGGTCAATGAGCAGTTCTTC.

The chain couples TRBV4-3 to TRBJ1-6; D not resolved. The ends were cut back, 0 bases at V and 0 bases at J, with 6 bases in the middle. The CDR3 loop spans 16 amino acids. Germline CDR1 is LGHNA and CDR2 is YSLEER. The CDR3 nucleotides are TGCGCCAGCAGCCAAGATCGGATCTCCTATAATTCACCCCTCCACTTT. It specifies CASSQDRISYNSPLHF.

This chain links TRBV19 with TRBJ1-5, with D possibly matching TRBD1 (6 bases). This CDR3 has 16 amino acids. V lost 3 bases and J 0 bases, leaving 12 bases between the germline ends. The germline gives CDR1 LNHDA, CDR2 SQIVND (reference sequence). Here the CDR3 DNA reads TGTGCCAGTAGTATCGACAGGTCAGGTAGCAATCAGCCCCAGCATTTT. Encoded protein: CASSIDRSGSNQPQHF.

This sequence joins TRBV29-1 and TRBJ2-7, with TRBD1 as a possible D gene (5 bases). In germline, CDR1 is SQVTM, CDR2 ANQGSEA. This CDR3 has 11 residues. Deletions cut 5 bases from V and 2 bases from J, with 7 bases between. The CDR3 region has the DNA TGCAGCGTTATACAGGCCTACGAGCAGTACTTC. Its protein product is CSVIQAYEQYF.

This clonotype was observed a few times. The CDR3 spells CASSSRGRNQPQHF. CDR3 coding DNA: TGTGCCAGCAGCTCACGCGGACGCAATCAGCCCCAGCATTTT. This sequence joins TRBV6-2 or TRBV6-3 and TRBJ1-5; D ambiguous. Trimming removed 6 bases at V and 2 bases at J, with 11 bases between. Germline V gene lookup returns CDR1 MNHEY and CDR2 SVGEGT. The CDR3 spans 14 residues.

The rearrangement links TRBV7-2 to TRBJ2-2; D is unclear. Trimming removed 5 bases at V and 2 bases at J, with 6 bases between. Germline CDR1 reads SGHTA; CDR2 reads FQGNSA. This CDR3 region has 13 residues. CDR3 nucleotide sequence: TGTGCCAGCAGCCCAACTAACACCGGGGAGCTGTTTTTT. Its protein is CASSPTNTGELFF.

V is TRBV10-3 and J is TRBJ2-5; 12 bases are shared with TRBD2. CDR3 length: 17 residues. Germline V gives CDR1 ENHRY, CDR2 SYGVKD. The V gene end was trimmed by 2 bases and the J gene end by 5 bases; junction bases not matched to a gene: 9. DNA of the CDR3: TGTGCCATCAGTGAGAGACTAGCGGGAGAGTCGGGGGAGACCCAGTACTTC. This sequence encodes CAISERLAGESGETQYF.

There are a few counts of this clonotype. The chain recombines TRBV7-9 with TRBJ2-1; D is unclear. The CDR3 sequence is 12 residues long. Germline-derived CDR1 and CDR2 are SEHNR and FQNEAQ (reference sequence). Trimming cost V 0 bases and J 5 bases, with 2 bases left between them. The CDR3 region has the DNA TGTGCCAGCAGCTTAGCTGACAATGAGCAGTTCTTC. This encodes CASSLADNEQFF.

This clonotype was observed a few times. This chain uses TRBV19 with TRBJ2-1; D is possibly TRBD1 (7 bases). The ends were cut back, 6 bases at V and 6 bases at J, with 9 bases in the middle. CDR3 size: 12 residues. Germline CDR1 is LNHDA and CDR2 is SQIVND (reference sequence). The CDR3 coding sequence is TGTGCCAGTAGGGAGGGGGCCAATGAGCAGTTCTTC. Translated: CASREGANEQFF.

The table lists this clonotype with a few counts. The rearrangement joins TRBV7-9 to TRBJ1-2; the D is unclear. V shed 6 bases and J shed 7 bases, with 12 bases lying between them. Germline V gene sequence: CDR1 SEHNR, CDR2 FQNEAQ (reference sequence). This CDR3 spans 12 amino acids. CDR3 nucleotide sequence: TGTGCCAGCAGGGATTCTACCGCTGGCTACACCTTC. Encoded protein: CASRDSTAGYTF. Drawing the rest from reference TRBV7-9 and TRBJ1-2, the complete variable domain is DTGVSQNPRHKITKRGQNVTFRCDPISEHNRLYWYRQTLGQGPEFLTYFQNEAQLEKSRLLSDRFSAERPKGSFSTLEIQRTEQGDSAMYLCASRDSTAGYTFGSGTRLTVV.

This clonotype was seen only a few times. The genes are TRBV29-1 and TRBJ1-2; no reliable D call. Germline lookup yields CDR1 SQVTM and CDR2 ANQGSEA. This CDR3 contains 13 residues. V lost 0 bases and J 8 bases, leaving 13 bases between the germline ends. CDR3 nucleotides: TGCAGCGTTGAAGATAGAAGGTCCAGCGGCTACACCTTC. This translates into CSVEDRRSSGYTF.